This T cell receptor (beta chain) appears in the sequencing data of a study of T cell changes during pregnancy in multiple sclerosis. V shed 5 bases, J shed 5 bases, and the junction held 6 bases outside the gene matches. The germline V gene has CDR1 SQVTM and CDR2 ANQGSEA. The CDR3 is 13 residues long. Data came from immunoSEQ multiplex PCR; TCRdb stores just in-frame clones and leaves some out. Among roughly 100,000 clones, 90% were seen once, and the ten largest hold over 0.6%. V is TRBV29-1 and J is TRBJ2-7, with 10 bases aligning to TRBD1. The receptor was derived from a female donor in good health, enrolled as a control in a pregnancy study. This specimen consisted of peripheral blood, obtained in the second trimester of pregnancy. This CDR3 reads CSVNDRGHHEQYF. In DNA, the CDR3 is TGCAGCGTTAATGACAGGGGGCATCACGAGCAGTACTTC.